These 23 T cell receptor beta chains share one sample of origin, sequenced in a study of T cells in localized non-small cell lung cancer. Only in-frame clones appear in the TCRdb table, and some are missing; sequencing was by immunoSEQ multiplex PCR. The sample lists 48,000 or so clones, about nine tenths seen once, with under 20% in the top ten. Sequencing used peripheral blood, obtained before any cancer treatment. These TCRs come from a male donor aged 60 or over with stage III squamous cell lung carcinoma.

The chain recombines TRBV27 with TRBJ2-5; 9 bases agree with TRBD1. CDR1 is MNHEY and CDR2 is SMNVEV in the germline V gene (reference sequence). CDR3 length equals 15 residues. V shed 4 bases, J shed 4 bases, and the junction held 7 bases outside the gene matches. The chain's CDR3 is CASSSSGTGRETQYF. In nucleotides, the CDR3 is TGTGCCAGCAGTTCCTCCGGGACAGGGAGAGAGACCCAGTACTTC.

The chain combines TRBV4-2 with TRBJ2-2; 9 bases are a match to TRBD2. The CDR3 is 16 amino acids. Germline values: CDR1 LGHNA, CDR2 YNFKEQ. The J segment lost 6 bases and the V segment lost 0 bases, leaving 5 bases of the junction unmatched. The CDR3 DNA reads TGTGCCAGCAGCCAAGAGTTGGCGGGAGGGCCCGGGGAGCTGTTTTTT. Its protein is CASSQELAGGPGELFF.

The chain employs TRBV5-1 and TRBJ1-1, with 7 bases identical to TRBD1. The CDR3 loop spans 15 amino acids. V trimming: 4 bases; J trimming: 0 bases; junction bases outside the gene matches: 6. CDR1 is SGHRS, CDR2 YFSETQ, per germline. CDR3 region: CASSRVGQLNTEAFF. Here the CDR3 DNA reads TGCGCCAGCAGCCGAGTGGGACAGCTGAACACTGAAGCTTTCTTT.

This chain connects TRBV7-6 to TRBJ1-1; D remains unclear. V was shortened by 1 base and J by 0 bases, with 12 bases between the two germline ends. The CDR3 contains 16 residues. Germline values: CDR1 SGHVS, CDR2 FNYEAQ. The CDR3 nucleotides are TGTGCCAGCAGCTTAGAGGGAGCATCGATGAACACTGAAGCTTTCTTT. Amino acid sequence: CASSLEGASMNTEAFF.

The chain employs TRBV7-2 and TRBJ2-1; 8 positions agree with TRBD2. Looked up from germline, CDR1 is SGHTA and CDR2 is FQGNSA. The CDR3 spans 18 residues. V lost 2 bases and J lost 1; bases outside the gene matches: 10. CDR3 amino acids: CASSLTGGAFQSYNEQFF. In DNA, the CDR3 is TGTGCCAGCAGCTTAACCGGGGGGGCGTTCCAGTCCTACAATGAGCAGTTCTTC. The full variable domain, with the rest looked up from reference TRBV7-2 and TRBJ2-1, is GAGVSQSPSNKVTEKGKDVELRCDPISGHTALYWYRQSLGQGLEFLIYFQGNSAPDKSGLPSDRFSAERTGGSVSTLTIQRTQQEDSAVYLCASSLTGGAFQSYNEQFFGPGTRLTVL.

Only a few counts were recorded for this clone. The rearrangement joins TRBV29-1 to TRBJ1-1; 8 bases match TRBD1. Germline assignment: CDR1 SQVTM and CDR2 ANQGSEA. J lost 3 bases, V lost 7 bases, and 7 bases had no gene match. This CDR3 contains 13 residues. The CDR3 region is CSGTGFFDTEAFF. DNA of the CDR3: TGCAGCGGGACAGGGTTTTTCGACACTGAAGCTTTCTTT. The entire variable domain, with the rest obtained from reference TRBV29-1 and TRBJ1-1, is as follows: SAVISQKPSRDICQRGTSLTIQCQVDSQVTMMFWYRQQPGQSLTLIATANQGSEATYESGFVIDKFPISRPNLTFSTLTVSNMSPEDSSIYLCSGTGFFDTEAFFGQGTRLTVV.

This clone appeared a single time. V and J are TRBV7-6 and TRBJ2-3; 11 nucleotides agree with TRBD2. Germline CDR1 is SGHVS and CDR2 is FNYEAQ. CDR3 size: 16 residues. V was clipped by 0 bases and J by 5 bases; unmatched bases: 4. The CDR3 nucleotides read TGTGCCAGCAGCTTAGCTAGCGGGGGGGAAGAAGATACGCAGTATTTT. It specifies CASSLASGGEEDTQYF.

This chain joins TRBV29-1 and TRBJ1-2, with no clear D. The CDR3 is 15 residues long. Trimming took 7 bases from V and 2 from J, leaving 20 bases between them. Per the germline V gene, CDR1 is SQVTM and CDR2 is ANQGSEA. The CDR3 sequence: CSGGERTLENYGYTF. In DNA form, the CDR3 reads TGCAGCGGCGGGGAAAGGACCTTGGAAAACTATGGCTACACCTTC.

V gene TRBV9 combines with J gene TRBJ2-4, with no clear D. Trimming cost V 0 bases and J 0 bases, with 4 bases left between them. Germline loops: CDR1 SGDLS, CDR2 YYNGEE. CDR3 length: 14 residues. The CDR3 reads CASSVGIAKNIQYF. The DNA of the CDR3 is TGTGCCAGCAGCGTAGGGATAGCCAAAAACATTCAGTACTTC.

This clone was seen a single time. This chain connects TRBV28 to TRBJ2-1; perhaps TRBD2 as D (8 bases). The germline CDR1 and CDR2 sequences are MDHEN and SYDVKM. This CDR3 is built from 17 residues. V was shortened by 3 bases and J by 6 bases, with 21 bases between the two germline ends. The chain's CDR3 is CASSLAGQRGNLNEQFF. Here the CDR3 DNA reads TGTGCCAGCAGTTTGGCGGGACAGCGGGGGAACCTCAATGAGCAGTTCTTC.

The rearrangement links TRBV27 to TRBJ1-5; a possible D gene is TRBD1 (5 bases). With 6 bases removed from V and 8 bases from J, the gap between germline ends came to 20 bases. CDR1 and CDR2 from the germline V gene are MNHEY and SMNVEV (reference sequence). The CDR3 loop spans 15 amino acids. This CDR3 reads CASSPGGASGKPQHF. In nucleotides, the CDR3 is TGTGCCAGCAGCCCAGGAGGGGCTTCGGGGAAGCCCCAGCATTTT.

The chain uses TRBV29-1 and TRBJ2-5, with 11 bases identical to TRBD1. CDR1 SQVTM and CDR2 ANQGSEA come from the germline V gene. The CDR3 is made up of 14 amino acids. The ends lost 2 bases at V and 4 bases at J; junction bases unmatched: 3. The CDR3, as DNA: TGCAGCGTTGAACGGACAGGGGGCCTAGAGACCCAGTACTTC. Protein: CSVERTGGLETQYF. Full variable domain (missing parts from reference TRBV29-1 and TRBJ2-5): SAVISQKPSRDICQRGTSLTIQCQVDSQVTMMFWYRQQPGQSLTLIATANQGSEATYESGFVIDKFPISRPNLTFSTLTVSNMSPEDSSIYLCSVERTGGLETQYFGPGTRLLVL.

The rearrangement joins TRBV27 to TRBJ1-5, with D possibly being TRBD1 (5 bases). Trimming left V 3 bases short and J 2 bases short, with 8 bases between. This CDR3 region has 14 residues. Germline V lookup: CDR1 MNHEY, CDR2 SMNVEV (reference sequence). The CDR3 DNA follows: TGTGCCAGCAGTTTTGGGGACGGCAATCAGCCCCAGCATTTT. It codes for CASSFGDGNQPQHF.

The chain recombines TRBV6-4 with TRBJ2-5; no clear D. The tail of the sequence fits TRBJ2-7 better, so the J call may be wrong. Per germline, CDR1 MRHNA and CDR2 SNTAGT. There are 15 residues in the CDR3. The CDR3 DNA reads as TGTGCCAGCAGTGACTCAAGACATTGGCCCCACGAGCAGTACTTC. It is translated as CASSDSRHWPHEQYF.

The J gene is TRBJ1-2, the V gene TRBV6-1; TRBD1 agrees at 8 bases. J lost 8 bases, V lost 3 bases, and 11 bases had no gene match. Germline V CDR1 and CDR2: MNHNS, SASEGT. The CDR3 sequence is 15 residues long. In DNA form, the CDR3 reads TGTGCCAGCAGTGAGATTAGGACAGGGAACGAAGGCTACACCTTC. The encoded protein is CASSEIRTGNEGYTF.

The chain has TRBV5-8 and TRBJ2-7, with no clear D. The CDR3 consists of 16 residues. Between the trimmed V and J ends, which lost 0 bases and 2 bases, there was a span of 15 bases. Germline CDR1 is SGHTS and CDR2 is YDEGEE. The CDR3 spells CASSLEAGRTPYEQYF. CDR3 nucleotide sequence: TGTGCCAGCAGCTTGGAGGCAGGACGGACCCCCTACGAGCAGTACTTC.

V and J are TRBV7-9 and TRBJ2-4; TRBD1 or TRBD2 may be the D gene (6 bases each). V shed 5 bases and J shed 6 bases, with 20 bases lying between them. Germline V gene sequence: CDR1 SEHNR, CDR2 FQNEAQ (reference sequence). The CDR3 consists of 16 residues. The CDR3 bases are TGTGCCAGCAGCCCCTTATTGGACGGGGGCGGAAACATTCAGTACTTC. It yields the protein CASSPLLDGGGNIQYF.

This clone was picked up one time. The chain has TRBV13 and TRBJ2-5; TRBD2 matches at 11 bases. Germline values: CDR1 PRHDT, CDR2 FYEKMQ (reference sequence). The CDR3 is made up of 16 amino acids. With V trimmed by 3 bases and J by 2 bases, 5 bases remained unmatched. The CDR3 DNA is TGTGCCAGCAGCTTGAGGCTAGCGGGAGGTCAAGAGACCCAGTACTTC. It specifies CASSLRLAGGQETQYF.

This clone occurred once. The rearrangement uses TRBV7-9 and TRBJ1-1; 10 bases are shared with TRBD1. The CDR3 is made up of 15 amino acids. Germline CDR1 SEHNR, CDR2 FQNEAQ (reference sequence). V shed 5 bases, J shed 4 bases, and the junction held 7 bases outside the gene matches. CDR3 loop: CASSTWDRGGTEAFF. CDR3 nucleotide sequence: TGTGCCAGCAGCACATGGGACAGGGGAGGCACTGAAGCTTTCTTT.

This chain connects TRBV5-6 to TRBJ1-2, with D tentatively TRBD1 (6 bases). The CDR3 spans 14 residues. The V end lost 4 bases, the J end lost 4 bases, and 14 bases lay between the germline ends. CDR1 SGHDT and CDR2 YYEEEE come from the germline V gene. CDR3 amino acids: CASSLQGPVYGYTF. CDR3 sequence (DNA): TGTGCCAGCAGCCTACAGGGCCCGGTCTATGGCTACACCTTC. Variable domain in full (rest from reference TRBV5-6 and TRBJ1-2): DAGVTQSPTHLIKTRGQQVTLRCSPKSGHDTVSWYQQALGQGPQFIFQYYEEEERQRGNFPDRFSGHQFPNYSSELNVNALLLGDSALYLCASSLQGPVYGYTFGSGTRLTVV.

V and J are TRBV6-5 and TRBJ2-7, with a weak D call TRBD1 (5 bases). The CDR3 has 15 amino acids. Trimming stripped 0 bases from V and 0 bases from J, with 9 bases between. CDR1 is MNHEY and CDR2 is SVGAGI in the germline V gene. Here the CDR3 reads CASSYSYRFSYEQYF. CDR3 sequence (DNA): TGTGCCAGCAGTTACTCGTACAGGTTCTCCTACGAGCAGTACTTC.

CDR3 nucleotides: TGTGCCAGCAGTGGCAAGACAGGTGGCAATCAGCCCCAGCATTTT. This translates into CASSGKTGGNQPQHF. The J gene is TRBJ1-5, the V gene TRBV2, with a possible D match to TRBD1 (6 bases). This CDR3 is 15 amino acids long. The germline V gene has CDR1 SNHLY and CDR2 FYNNEI. Trimming stripped 4 bases from V and 2 bases from J, with 12 bases between.

V and J are TRBV6-5 and TRBJ2-7, with no clear D. The CDR3 has 16 amino acids. Germline V gives CDR1 MNHEY, CDR2 SVGAGI. The V gene lost 0 bases and the J gene lost 0 bases, with 12 bases spanning the gap. CDR3 in amino acids: CASSYSSTVSSYEQYF. DNA of the CDR3: TGTGCCAGCAGTTACTCGAGTACTGTAAGCTCCTACGAGCAGTACTTC.